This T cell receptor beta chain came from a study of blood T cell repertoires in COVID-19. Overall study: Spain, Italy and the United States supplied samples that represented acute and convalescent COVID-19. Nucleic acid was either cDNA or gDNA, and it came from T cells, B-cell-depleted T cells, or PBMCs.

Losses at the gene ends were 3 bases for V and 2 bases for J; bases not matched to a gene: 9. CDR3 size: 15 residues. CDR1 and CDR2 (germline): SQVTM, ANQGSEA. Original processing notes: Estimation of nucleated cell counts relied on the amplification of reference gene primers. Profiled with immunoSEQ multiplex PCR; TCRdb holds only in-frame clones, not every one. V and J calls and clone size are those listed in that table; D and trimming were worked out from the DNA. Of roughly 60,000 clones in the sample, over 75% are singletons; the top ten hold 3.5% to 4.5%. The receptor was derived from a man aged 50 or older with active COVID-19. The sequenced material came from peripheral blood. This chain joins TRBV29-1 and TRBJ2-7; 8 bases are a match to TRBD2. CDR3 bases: TGCAGCGTTGAGGGCGGGGGGATTCTGCCCTACGAGCAGTACTTC. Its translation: CSVEGGGILPYEQYF.